The 7 T cell receptor beta chains below were found in one sample sequenced in a study of sequential checkpoint blockade in melanoma. Treatment noted: randomized to nivolumab then ipilimumab (arm A) or the reverse (arm B). The data were produced by immunoSEQ multiplex PCR, yet TCRdb's version contains in-frame clones alone and is incomplete. Of 25,000 to 30,000 clones listed, nearly 85% are singletons. Here the sequenced sample was CD8+ T cells sorted from blood (inferred from file names), taken from a patient given nivolumab and ipilimumab in sequence. These receptor sequences come from a human donor with melanoma.

V and J are TRBV9 and TRBJ2-7, with 8 nucleotides matching TRBD1. Trimming at V came to 0 bases and at J to 3 bases, leaving 5 bases not matched to a gene. This CDR3 is 15 amino acids long. Germline CDR1 reads SGDLS; CDR2 reads YYNGEE. CDR3 region: CASSVAETGVYEQYF. The CDR3, as DNA: TGTGCCAGCAGCGTAGCGGAGACAGGGGTCTACGAGCAGTACTTC.

This clone was detected a few times. This sequence joins TRBV7-6 and TRBJ1-2, with D unresolved. The germline CDR1 and CDR2 sequences are SGHVS and FNYEAQ. This CDR3 comprises 13 residues. Trimming removed 6 bases from V and 6 bases from J, with 14 bases in between. The CDR3: CASSAAGWNGYTF. The CDR3 DNA follows: TGTGCCAGCAGTGCGGCGGGGTGGAATGGCTACACCTTC.

A remark on this clone: Relative to the germline gene, one junction end is altered; a read error may explain this. This chain links TRBV27 with TRBJ1-1; a possible D gene is TRBD1 (6 bases). CDR1 and CDR2 (germline): MNHEY, SMNVEV (reference sequence). The CDR3 spans 14 residues. The CDR3 sequence: CASSLSGERTEAFF. CDR3 coding DNA: TGTGCCAGCAGTCTATCAGGGGAACGCACTGAAGCTTTCTTT.

The genes are TRBV7-9 and TRBJ2-7; D gene uncertain. Trimming stripped 5 bases from V and 2 bases from J, with 7 bases between. Germline CDR1 SEHNR, CDR2 FQNEAQ (reference sequence). The CDR3 sequence is 12 residues long. DNA of the CDR3: TGTGCCAGCAGCCCCGACACCTACGAGCAGTACTTC. Amino acid sequence: CASSPDTYEQYF.

This chain joins TRBV19 and TRBJ2-5; 9 bases map to TRBD1. Germline-derived CDR1 and CDR2 are LNHDA and SQIVND (reference sequence). The CDR3 length is 15 residues. Trimming at V came to 5 bases and at J to 2 bases, leaving 6 bases not matched to a gene. CDR3 sequence (DNA): TGTGCCAGTAGTGAGGGACAGGGAGGGCAAGAGACCCAGTACTTC. This sequence encodes CASSEGQGGQETQYF.

The J gene is TRBJ2-7, the V gene TRBV7-9, with a possible D match to TRBD1 (6 bases). The CDR3 totals 14 residues. Between the trimmed V and J ends, which lost 0 bases and 2 bases, there was a span of 8 bases. Germline V lookup: CDR1 SEHNR, CDR2 FQNEAQ (reference sequence). CDR3 sequence: CASSLAGQPYEQYF. The CDR3 coding sequence is TGTGCCAGCAGCTTAGCGGGACAACCCTACGAGCAGTACTTC.

V usage is TRBV2 and J usage is TRBJ1-1; D might be TRBD1 (5 bases). Per the germline V gene, CDR1 is SNHLY and CDR2 is FYNNEI. The CDR3 consists of 15 residues. The ends were cut back, 3 bases at V and 0 bases at J, with 11 bases in the middle. The CDR3 reads CASSEPPGMNTEAFF. CDR3 coding DNA: TGTGCCAGCAGTGAGCCCCCAGGGATGAACACTGAAGCTTTCTTT.